This TCR beta chain was observed in a study of vaccination and CD4 T cells after COVID-19. Study as a whole: The convalescents comprised six males and four females, two of them Hispanic.

Trimming left V 6 bases short and J 5 bases short, with 10 bases between. The germline V gene encodes CDR1 MNHNS and CDR2 SASEGT. The CDR3 extends over 13 amino acids. This clonotype is labeled as medium-sized. The antigen remains unidentified. An Oncomine TCR Beta short-read assay was used to sequence the DNA from cultured CD4+ T cells. Genomic DNA was isolated from CD4+ T cells that had been cultured. TCRdb analysed the PCR reads with MiXCR anew, one entry per CDR3 protein. This table has more than 4,000 distinct CDR3 sequences, around 45% appearing once. Treatment indicated: roughly 11-day PBMC culture with coronavirus spike peptide pools or control peptides (ViraFEST assay). Fresh medium (containing IL-2) replaced half the medium on days 3 and 7. Researchers grew the cells for about 9 days and then pulled out CD4+ T cells by negative selection.

The receptor's source is a human donor who had recovered from COVID-19. The gene calls are TRBV6-1 and TRBJ2-2, with D possibly being TRBD2 (5 bases). Sequencing used CD4+ T cells from blood, cultured in vitro. The CDR3 loop reads CASRIASTGELFF. CDR3 in DNA: TGTGCCAGCAGGATAGCGTCGACCGGGGAGCTGTTTTTT.